Detailed here is one T cell receptor beta chain. There is no known antigen for this receptor. The record has no base qualities; no much larger clone is one base away. This specimen belongs to a study of blood T cell repertoires in COVID-19 (dated by TCRdb to the early 2020s). Describing the broader study: Samples covering the acute and convalescent phases of COVID-19 were provided by collaborators in the United States, Italy and Spain. The material from the prospective study consisted of cDNA or gDNA derived from T cells, B-cell-depleted T cells, or PBMCs. Subjects who had been exposed to COVID-19, were actively infected with it, or had recovered from it provided the deeply sampled blood TCRbeta repertoires that made up the dataset. The repertoires were made available in a free public database intended to serve as a resource for research on the immune response to SARS-CoV-2. Samples came from the ongoing ImmuneRACE study (first 160 participants) plus 1,254 subjects from 6 global collaborators. Nearly every sample came with metadata listing a de-identified subject ID, COVID-19 status, age in years and sex. Where available, HLA class I and class II types were obtained from metadata supplied by the sample provider rather than from assay-based typing. Overall results and qualifications from the work: Clinical and demographic metadata were provided uncurated, with the amount varying by source and participant.

TCRbeta CDR3 regions were amplified from genomic DNA using the immunoSEQ Assay, a bias-controlled multiplex PCR. The original methods were these. Within the assay, amplification of reference gene primers was used to estimate how many nucleated cells each sample contained. Sequence reads were collapsed and filtered to measure the absolute abundance of every unique TCRbeta CDR3 rearrangement. For each sample, productive Simpson clonality was calculated as the square root of Simpson's diversity index over productive rearrangements. TCRdb took this table from immuneACCESS and kept in-frame rearrangements with V and J called. Such tables lack part of the clones; where checked against another copy, unresolved V genes explain under half of the gap, and the rest is unexplained. Clone size and V and J calls were adopted from that table, with D and trimming inferred from the DNA. This sample is represented by 190,000 or so clones; 90% of them were singletons. The leading ten clones occupy 0.6% to 0.8% of the sample.

Collaborating institutions collected whole blood in K2EDTA tubes following their own protocols. Collaborator samples were shipped for TCRbeta analysis as frozen whole blood, isolated PBMCs, or DNA extracted from either sample type. The source is a man aged 50 to 59 with acute or convalescent COVID-19. The sequenced material came from peripheral blood.

The nucleotide sequence reads as follows: TGTGCCAGCAGCTTAGCGGTCAGAAACACCGGGGAGCTGTTTTTT. Its protein product is CASSLAVRNTGELFF. The chain employs TRBV7-8 and TRBJ2-2; the D gene remains uncertain. For CDR1 and CDR2, the germline V gene lists SGHVS and FQNEAQ. V drops 0 bases and J drops 2 bases, leaving 7 bases in between. The CDR3 sequence holds 15 residues, the cysteine and phenylalanine included. The kept DNA is CDR3 alone, 45 bases in frame from the first base.